This TCR beta chain came from a study of cytomegalovirus exposure and HLA in healthy donors. About the study: Both the roughly 120 validation repertoires and the roughly 700 first-cohort repertoires used the same platform, as reported by a later analysis.

As regards this clone: The antigen remains undetermined.

The data were produced by immunoSEQ multiplex PCR, yet TCRdb's version contains in-frame clones alone and is incomplete. The sample contains over 110,000 clones, 84% of which appear only once. V lost 5 bases to trimming and J lost 7 bases, with 14 bases between them. This CDR3 comprises 13 residues. The germline CDR1 and CDR2 sequences are SGHAT and FQDESV (reference sequence). Study results and caveats: Altogether, 150 to 200 TCR beta chains were recorded as cytomegalovirus-associated.

The chain employs TRBV11-1 and TRBJ1-2; tentatively, D is TRBD1 (6 bases). Specimen: PBMCs. This TCR was sampled from a woman under 40 in good health and CMV-seronegative. CDR3 in amino acids: CASSPVRGGGYTF. CDR3 nucleotides: TGTGCCAGCAGCCCCGTCAGGGGTGGTGGCTACACCTTC.